What follows describes a single T cell receptor (beta chain). Its antigen is currently unknown. The data derive from a study of CD4+ T cells in melanoma. Whole-study results and caveats: A reported correlation linked neoantigen-specific CD4+ T cells to CD8+, macrophage and B cell function.

Data came from immunoSEQ multiplex PCR; TCRdb stores just in-frame clones and leaves some out. The repertoire has approximately 110,000 clones, roughly 90% of them found once; the top ten carry 2.5% to 3.5%. V lost 2 bases to trimming and J lost 4 bases; unmatched junction nucleotides: 4. The CDR3 sequence is 14 residues long. Germline CDR1 and CDR2: GTSNPN and SVGIG (reference sequence). The rearrangement joins TRBV30 to TRBJ1-2, with 10 nucleotides matching TRBD1. This clonotype was sampled from a human donor with melanoma. The specimen was peripheral blood. In DNA, the CDR3 is TGTGCCTGGAGTAACTGGGACAGGGGCTATGGCTACACCTTC. Translation gives CAWSNWDRGYGYTF.